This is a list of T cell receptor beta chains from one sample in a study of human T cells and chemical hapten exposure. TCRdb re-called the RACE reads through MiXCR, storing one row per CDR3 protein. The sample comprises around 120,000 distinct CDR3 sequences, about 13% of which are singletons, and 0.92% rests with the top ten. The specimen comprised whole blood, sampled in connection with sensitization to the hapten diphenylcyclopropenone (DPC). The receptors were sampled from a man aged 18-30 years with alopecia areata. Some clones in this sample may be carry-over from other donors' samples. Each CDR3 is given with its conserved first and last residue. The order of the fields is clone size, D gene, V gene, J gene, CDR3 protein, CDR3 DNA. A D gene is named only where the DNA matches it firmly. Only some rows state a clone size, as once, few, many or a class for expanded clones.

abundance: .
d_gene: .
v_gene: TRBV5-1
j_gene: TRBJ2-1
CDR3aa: CASSWSGTLEQFF
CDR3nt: TGCGCCAGCAGCTGGTCCGGGACACTTGAGCAGTTCTTC

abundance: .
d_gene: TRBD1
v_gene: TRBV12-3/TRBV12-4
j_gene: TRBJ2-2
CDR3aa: CASREATGRSGELFF
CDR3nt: TGTGCCAGCCGGGAAGCGACAGGGAGAAGCGGGGAGCTGTTTTTT

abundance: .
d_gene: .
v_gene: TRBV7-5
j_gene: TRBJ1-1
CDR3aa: CISVSEAWEPGKIGQNTEAFF
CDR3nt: .

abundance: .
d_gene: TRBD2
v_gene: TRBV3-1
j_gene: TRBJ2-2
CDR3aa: CASSLPSGARTGELFF
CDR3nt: TGTGCCAGCAGCCTCCCTAGCGGGGCCAGGACCGGGGAGCTGTTTTTT

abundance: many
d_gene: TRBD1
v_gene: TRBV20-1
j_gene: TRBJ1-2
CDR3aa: CSAETGSYGYTF
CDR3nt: TGCAGTGCTGAGACAGGGAGCTATGGCTACACCTTC

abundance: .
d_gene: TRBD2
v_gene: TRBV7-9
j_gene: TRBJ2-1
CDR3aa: CASSSPGGSSYNEQFF
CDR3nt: TGTGCCAGCAGCTCCCCCGGGGGGTCGAGTTACAATGAGCAGTTCTTC

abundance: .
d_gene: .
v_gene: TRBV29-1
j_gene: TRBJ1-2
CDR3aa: CSAQRANYGYTF
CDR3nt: TGCAGCGCTCAGAGAGCTAACTATGGCTACACCTTC

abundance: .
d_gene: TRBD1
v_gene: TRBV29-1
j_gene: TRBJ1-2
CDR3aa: CSAATAHGTGVYGYTF
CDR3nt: TGCAGCGCCGCTACCGCTCACGGGACAGGGGTTTATGGCTACACCTTC

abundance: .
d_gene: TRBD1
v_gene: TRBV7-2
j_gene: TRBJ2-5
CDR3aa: CASSLQGARQGETQYF
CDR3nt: TGTGCCAGCAGCTTACAGGGGGCGCGCCAGGGGGAGACCCAGTACTTC

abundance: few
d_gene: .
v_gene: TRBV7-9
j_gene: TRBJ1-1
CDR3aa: CASSGGLNTEAFF
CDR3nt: TGTGCCAGCAGCGGGGGACTTAACACTGAAGCTTTCTTT

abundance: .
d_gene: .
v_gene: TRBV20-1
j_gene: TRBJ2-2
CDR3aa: CSARSNTGELFF
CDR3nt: TGCAGTGCTAGATCGAACACCGGGGAGCTGTTTTTT

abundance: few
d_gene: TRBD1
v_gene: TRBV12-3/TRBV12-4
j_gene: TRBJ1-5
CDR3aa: CASSLVQGAGNQPQHF
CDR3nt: TGTGCCAGCAGTTTAGTGCAGGGGGCGGGCAATCAGCCCCAGCATTTT

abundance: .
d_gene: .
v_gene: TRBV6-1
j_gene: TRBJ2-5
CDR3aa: CASDRQSSQETQYF
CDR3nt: TGTGCCAGCGATCGTCAGAGCTCTCAAGAGACCCAGTACTTC

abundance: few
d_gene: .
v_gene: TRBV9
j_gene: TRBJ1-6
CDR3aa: CASSGGENSPLHF
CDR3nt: TGTGCCAGCAGCGGGGGGGAAAATTCACCCCTCCACTTT

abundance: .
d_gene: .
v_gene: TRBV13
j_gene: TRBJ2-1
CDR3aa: CASSGPAHEQFF
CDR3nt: TGTGCCAGCAGCGGGCCAGCCCATGAGCAGTTCTTC

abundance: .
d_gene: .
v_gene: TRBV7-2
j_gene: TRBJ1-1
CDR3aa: CASRPQVAEAFF
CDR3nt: TGTGCCAGCCGGCCCCAGGTCGCTGAAGCTTTCTTT

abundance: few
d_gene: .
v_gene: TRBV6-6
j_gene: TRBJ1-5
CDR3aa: CASNTDSGYSNQPQHF
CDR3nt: TGTGCCAGCAATACCGATTCGGGCTATAGCAATCAGCCCCAGCATTTT

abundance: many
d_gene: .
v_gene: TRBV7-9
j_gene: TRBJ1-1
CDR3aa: CASSLLSVMNTEAFF
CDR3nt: TGTGCCAGCAGCTTATTGTCCGTTATGAACACTGAAGCTTTCTTT

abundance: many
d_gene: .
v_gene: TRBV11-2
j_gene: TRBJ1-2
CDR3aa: CASSLAYGYTF
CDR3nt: TGTGCCAGCAGCTTAGCCTATGGCTACACCTTC

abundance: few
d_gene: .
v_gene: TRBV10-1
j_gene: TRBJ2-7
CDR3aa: CASSEGISYEQYF
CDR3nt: TGCGCCAGCAGTGAAGGGATCAGCTACGAGCAGTACTTC

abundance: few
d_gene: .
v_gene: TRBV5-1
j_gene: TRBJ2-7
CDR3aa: CASSRAAQGGAYEQYF
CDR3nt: TGCGCCAGCAGCCGGGCTGCACAGGGCGGTGCCTACGAGCAGTACTTC

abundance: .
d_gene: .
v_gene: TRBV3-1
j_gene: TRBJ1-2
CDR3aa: CASSQEPVLGYTF
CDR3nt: TGTGCCAGCAGCCAAGAGCCCGTCCTCGGCTACACCTTC

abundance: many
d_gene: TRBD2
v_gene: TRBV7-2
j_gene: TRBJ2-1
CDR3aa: CASSITSGDYNEQFF
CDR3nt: TGTGCCAGCAGCATTACTAGCGGGGACTACAATGAGCAGTTCTTC

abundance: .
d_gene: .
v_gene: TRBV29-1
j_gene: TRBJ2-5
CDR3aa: CSDGLLQGQETQYF
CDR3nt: TGCAGCGATGGACTCCTCCAGGGGCAAGAGACCCAGTACTTC

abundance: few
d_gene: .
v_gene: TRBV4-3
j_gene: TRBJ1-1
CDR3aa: CASSRTALNTEAFF
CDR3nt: TGCGCCAGCAGCCGGACAGCGTTAAACACTGAAGCTTTCTTT

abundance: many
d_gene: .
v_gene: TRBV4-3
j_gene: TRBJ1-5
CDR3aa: CASSQDPQGNQPQHF
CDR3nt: TGCGCCAGCAGCCAAGATCCGCAAGGCAATCAGCCCCAGCATTTT

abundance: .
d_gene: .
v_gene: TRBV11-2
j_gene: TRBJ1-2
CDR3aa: CASSLALARQDYGYTF
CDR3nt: TGTGCCAGCAGCTTAGCTTTGGCCCGTCAGGACTATGGCTACACCTTC

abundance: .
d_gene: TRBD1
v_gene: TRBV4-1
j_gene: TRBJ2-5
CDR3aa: CASSLQTGVETQYF
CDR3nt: TGCGCCAGCAGCCTCCAGACAGGGGTGGAGACCCAGTACTTC

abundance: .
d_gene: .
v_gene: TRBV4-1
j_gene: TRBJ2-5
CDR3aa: CASSQEPRLEETQYF
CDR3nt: TGCGCCAGCAGCCAAGAGCCCCGTTTGGAAGAGACCCAGTACTTC

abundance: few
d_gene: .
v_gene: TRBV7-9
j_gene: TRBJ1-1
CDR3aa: CASSYNWAGATEAFF
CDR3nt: TGTGCCAGCAGCTATAATTGGGCCGGGGCGACTGAAGCTTTCTTT

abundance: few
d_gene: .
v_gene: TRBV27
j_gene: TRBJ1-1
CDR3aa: CASSLGWLRGNTEAFF
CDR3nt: TGTGCCAGCAGTTTGGGGTGGTTGCGGGGGAACACTGAAGCTTTCTTT

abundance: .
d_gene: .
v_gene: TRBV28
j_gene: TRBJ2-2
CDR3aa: CASSLVGTGELFF
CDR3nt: TGTGCCAGCAGTTTAGTGGGTACCGGGGAGCTGTTTTTT

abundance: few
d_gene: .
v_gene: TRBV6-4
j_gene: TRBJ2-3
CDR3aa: CASSGTGTDTQYF
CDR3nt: TGTGCCAGCAGTGGGACAGGCACAGATACGCAGTATTTT

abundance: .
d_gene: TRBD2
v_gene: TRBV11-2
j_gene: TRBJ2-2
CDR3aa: CASSLTAGGRDTGELFF
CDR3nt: TGTGCCAGCAGCTTAACAGCGGGGGGGAGAGACACCGGGGAGCTGTTTTTT

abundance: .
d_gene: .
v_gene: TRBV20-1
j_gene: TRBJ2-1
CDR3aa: CSARDREFVVNEQFF
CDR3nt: TGCAGTGCTAGAGATAGGGAATTTGTAGTCAATGAGCAGTTCTTC

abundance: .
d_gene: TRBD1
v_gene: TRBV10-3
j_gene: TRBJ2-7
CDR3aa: CAISVSGTGTYEQYF
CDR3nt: TGTGCCATCAGTGTTTCCGGGACAGGGACCTACGAGCAGTACTTC

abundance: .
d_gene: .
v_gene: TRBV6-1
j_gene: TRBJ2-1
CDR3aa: CASTERWVSSYNEQFF
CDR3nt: TGTGCCAGCACCGAAAGATGGGTCAGCTCCTACAATGAGCAGTTCTTC

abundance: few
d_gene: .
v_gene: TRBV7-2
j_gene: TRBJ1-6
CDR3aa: CASSLASPLHF
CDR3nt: TGTGCCAGCAGTTTGGCTTCACCCCTCCACTTT